This entry concerns a single TCR beta chain. Its antigen is as yet unknown. This entry is derived from a study of OX40 agonist ivuxolimab in advanced cancers. Across the whole study: Patients in the trial were receiving intravenous ivuxolimab every 2 weeks, at doses of 0.01 to 10 mg/kg. Of mixed ages from about 23 to 90 and averaging roughly 66 years, the group was approximately 80% male.

Here immunoSEQ multiplex PCR was the method, and the copy in TCRdb shows in-frame clones only, minus some. The sample yields around 68,000 clones, around 90% seen once. The CDR3 sequence is 15 residues long. Germline CDR1 reads SGHTA; CDR2 reads FQGTGA. Deletions cut 5 bases from V and 6 bases from J, with 17 bases between. Study observations and caveats: Average numbers of expanded clones were greater in CD8+ T cells than in CD4+.

The material was CD4+ or CD8+ T cells sorted from blood, obtained in a trial of the OX40 agonist ivuxolimab. The chain couples TRBV7-3 to TRBJ2-4; TRBD1 or TRBD2 may be the D gene (5 bases each). This receptor was taken from an adult with an advanced solid tumor such as melanoma, head and neck, liver or kidney cancer. The CDR3 DNA sequence: TGTGCCAGCAGCCAAAGGGGCGGCGAGGGAAACATTCAGTACTTC. Protein product: CASSQRGGEGNIQYF.